Sequencing of this T cell receptor (beta chain) was carried out in a study of T cells in narcolepsy. The overall study: Enrolled donors included narcolepsy type 1 or type 2 patients and healthy controls.

Sequencing used immunoSEQ multiplex PCR; TCRdb keeps in-frame clones, though not all of them. The sample yields tens of thousands of clones, around 83% seen once. What was sequenced was CD45RA- memory CD4+ T cells from PBMCs. The TCR sequence derives from a human donor with narcolepsy.

DNA of the CDR3: TGTGCCAGTAGTATTTTTCGGACAGGGGGGAACAGGGGCTATGGCTACACCTTC. Its translation is CASSIFRTGGNRGYGYTF. V gene TRBV19 combines with J gene TRBJ1-2, with 10 bases matching TRBD1. CDR1 is LNHDA, CDR2 SQIVND, per germline (reference sequence). V shed 3 bases and J 4 bases; nucleotides not matched to a gene: 14. The CDR3 is 18 amino acids. Drawing the rest from reference TRBV19 and TRBJ1-2, the complete variable domain is DGGITQSPKYLFRKEGQNVTLSCEQNLNHDAMYWYRQDPGQGLRLIYYSQIVNDFQKGDIAEGYSVSREKKESFPLTVTSAQKNPTAFYLCASSIFRTGGNRGYGYTFGSGTRLTVV.